The 3 T cell receptor beta chains presented below share a single source sample, sequenced in a study of CD8+CD57+ T cells in acquired aplastic anemia. TCR beta VDJ and CDR3 were profiled, and genomic DNA was the template. TCRdb used MiXCR to reprocess the reads, holding one entry per CDR3 protein. The repertoire holds approximately 270,000 distinct CDR3 sequences, around 60% seen once, with approximately 8.2% in the top ten. The sequencing input was sorted CD4+, CD8+, or CD8+CD57+ T cells (not recorded which) from PBMCs. The receptor set was obtained from a human donor with severe aplastic anemia or a healthy control (not recorded which).

The chain is built from TRBV6-5 and TRBJ2-7; 8 positions match TRBD1. The CDR3 is 17 residues long. Trimming cost V 3 bases and J 5 bases; bases outside gene matches: 15. The V gene's germline CDR1 is MNHEY and CDR2 SVGAGI. This CDR3 is CASSYASQGATGNEQYF. The CDR3 DNA sequence: TGTGCCAGCAGTTATGCTTCCCAGGGGGCCACGGGAAACGAGCAGTACTTC.

The V call is TRBV7-3, the J call TRBJ2-3; 12 nucleotides align to TRBD2. Germline CDR1 reads SGHTA; CDR2 reads FQGTGA. This CDR3 contains 14 residues. Germline trimming cut 4 bases from V and 11 bases from J; bases unmatched to any gene: 7. The CDR3 bases are TGTGCCAGCAGCTACGGACTAGCGGGGAATGAGCAGTATTTT. Its translation is CASSYGLAGNEQYF.

V gene TRBV6-5 combines with J gene TRBJ1-2; 10 nucleotides match TRBD1. In germline, CDR1 is MNHEY, CDR2 SVGAGI. The CDR3 has 14 residues. Trimming cost V 10 bases and J 7 bases; bases outside gene matches: 12. This chain's CDR3 is CAIAPGQGSGGYTF. Here the CDR3 DNA reads TGTGCCATCGCACCGGGACAGGGGTCCGGTGGCTACACCTTC.